This T cell receptor (beta chain) was captured in a study of cytomegalovirus exposure and HLA in healthy donors. Study-wide background: Per a later analysis, the approximately 620 first-cohort and some 110 validation repertoires shared one platform.

In regard to this clone: As yet, its antigen is unknown.

This table comes from immunoSEQ multiplex PCR, and its TCRdb copy is limited to in-frame clones, with some not included. The sample shows 150,000 to 180,000 clones, around 88% of them seen only once. CDR3 length: 15 amino acids. Trimming left V 4 bases short and J 2 bases short, with 14 bases between. CDR1 SGDLS and CDR2 YYNGEE come from the germline V gene. The donors formed part of the roughly 120-subject validation cohort, distinct from the roughly 700-subject first cohort. Broader study findings: One later analysis, an examination of the 120 validation repertoires, found that first-cohort TCR clusters tended to co-occur in them.

This receptor was obtained from a young man in good health and CMV-seropositive. J is TRBJ2-3 and V is TRBV9, with D maybe TRBD2 (6 bases). The specimen was PBMCs. This CDR3 reads CASSPTLAVTDTQYF. The CDR3, as DNA: TGTGCCAGCAGCCCAACACTAGCAGTCACAGATACGCAGTATTTT. Filled out from reference TRBV9 and TRBJ2-3, the complete variable domain reads DSGVTQTPKHLITATGQRVTLRCSPRSGDLSVYWYQQSLDQGLQFLIQYYNGEERAKGNILERFSAQQFPDLHSELNLSSLELGDSALYFCASSPTLAVTDTQYFGPGTRLTVL.